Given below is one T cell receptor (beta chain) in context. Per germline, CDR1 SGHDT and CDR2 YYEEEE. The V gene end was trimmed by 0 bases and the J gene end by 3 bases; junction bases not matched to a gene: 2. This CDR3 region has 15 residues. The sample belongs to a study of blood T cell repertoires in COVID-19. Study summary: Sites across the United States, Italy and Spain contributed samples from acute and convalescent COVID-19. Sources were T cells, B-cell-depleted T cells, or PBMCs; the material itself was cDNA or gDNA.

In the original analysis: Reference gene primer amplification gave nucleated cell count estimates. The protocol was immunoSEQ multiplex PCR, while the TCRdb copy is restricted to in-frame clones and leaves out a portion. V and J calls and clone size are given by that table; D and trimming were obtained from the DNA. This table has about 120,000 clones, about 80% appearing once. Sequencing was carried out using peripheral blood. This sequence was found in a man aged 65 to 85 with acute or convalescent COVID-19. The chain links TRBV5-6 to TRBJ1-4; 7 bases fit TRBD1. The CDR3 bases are TGTGCCAGCAGCTTGGGACAGGGAGCTAATGAAAAACTGTTTTTT. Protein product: CASSLGQGANEKLFF.